The rows below give T cell receptor beta chains drawn from one sample of a study of CD8+CD57+ T cells in acquired aplastic anemia. One entry per CDR3 protein results from TCRdb running MiXCR on the reads. The sample includes around 130,000 distinct CDR3 sequences, about half seen only once; the top ten take about 2.3%. Sequencing was done on a sample of sorted CD4+, CD8+, or CD8+CD57+ T cells (not recorded which) from PBMCs. Source of these receptors: a human donor in good health, serving as a control. The CDR3 runs from the conserved cysteine through the conserved F or W. A D gene is named only where the DNA matches it firmly. Size is stated for part of the rows, as once, few or many counts, or as a class when the clone is expanded.

abundance: NA; d_gene: NA; len: 18; j_gene: TRBJ1-3; v_gene: TRBV7-8; CDR3aa: CASSLSQPTGSSGNTIYF; CDR3nt: TGTGCCAGCAGCTTGTCACAGCCGACAGGAAGCTCTGGAAACACCATATATTTT
abundance: NA; d_gene: TRBD2; len: 16; j_gene: TRBJ2-5; v_gene: TRBV20-1; CDR3aa: CSARGTSGGALETQYF; CDR3nt: TGCAGTGCTAGAGGGACTAGCGGGGGGGCGTTGGAGACCCAGTACTTC
abundance: NA; d_gene: TRBD1; len: 16; j_gene: TRBJ2-7; v_gene: TRBV5-6; CDR3aa: CASSWGVGQVPYEQYF; CDR3nt: TGTGCCAGCAGCTGGGGCGTAGGACAGGTCCCCTACGAGCAGTACTTC
abundance: NA; d_gene: NA; len: 16; j_gene: TRBJ1-4; v_gene: TRBV19; CDR3aa: CASSIGQGQFNEKLFF; CDR3nt: TGTGCCAGTAGTATTGGGCAGGGACAATTTAATGAAAAACTGTTTTTT
abundance: medium-sized; d_gene: TRBD1; len: 13; j_gene: TRBJ1-1; v_gene: TRBV2; CDR3aa: CATTGTGGAEAFF; CDR3nt: TGTGCCACCACAGGGACAGGTGGGGCTGAAGCTTTCTTT
abundance: few; d_gene: TRBD1; len: 13; j_gene: TRBJ2-7; v_gene: TRBV29-1; CDR3aa: CSVEVGQGPEQYF; CDR3nt: TGCAGCGTTGAAGTAGGACAGGGGCCCGAGCAGTACTTC
abundance: many; d_gene: TRBD2; len: 16; j_gene: TRBJ2-3; v_gene: TRBV19; CDR3aa: CASSIKAGGPTDTQYF; CDR3nt: TGTGCCAGTAGTATCAAAGCGGGGGGGCCGACAGATACGCAGTATTTT
abundance: few; d_gene: NA; len: 13; j_gene: TRBJ2-7; v_gene: TRBV15; CDR3aa: CATSRDPQGEQYF; CDR3nt: TGTGCCACCAGCAGAGATCCCCAGGGCGAGCAGTACTTC
abundance: NA; d_gene: TRBD1; len: 20; j_gene: TRBJ1-6; v_gene: TRBV11-1; CDR3aa: CASSFGSRGTGTSYNSPLHF; CDR3nt: TGTGCCAGCAGCTTCGGATCCCGGGGGACAGGCACCTCCTATAATTCACCCCTCCACTTT
abundance: once; d_gene: NA; len: 12; j_gene: TRBJ2-5; v_gene: TRBV2; CDR3aa: CASSDPQETQYF; CDR3nt: TGTGCCAGCAGTGACCCCCAAGAGACCCAGTACTTC
abundance: NA; d_gene: NA; len: 14; j_gene: TRBJ2-1; v_gene: TRBV15; CDR3aa: CATSRARGAHEQFF; CDR3nt: TGTGCCACCAGCAGAGCTAGAGGGGCTCATGAGCAGTTCTTC
abundance: many; d_gene: NA; len: 13; j_gene: TRBJ1-5; v_gene: TRBV3-1; CDR3aa: CASSQGKDQPQHF; CDR3nt: TGTGCCAGCAGCCAGGGGAAGGATCAGCCCCAGCATTTT
abundance: NA; d_gene: NA; len: 13; j_gene: TRBJ1-2; v_gene: TRBV12-1; CDR3aa: CASSLGQGRGYTF; CDR3nt: TGTGCCAGCAGCTTAGGACAGGGGAGGGGCTACACCTTC
abundance: NA; d_gene: TRBD1; len: 15; j_gene: TRBJ1-1; v_gene: TRBV10-3; CDR3aa: CAISGEGAGNTEAFF; CDR3nt: TGTGCCATCAGTGGGGAGGGGGCGGGGAACACTGAAGCTTTCTTT
abundance: many; d_gene: NA; len: 14; j_gene: TRBJ2-5; v_gene: TRBV7-9; CDR3aa: CASGGWRGQETQYF; CDR3nt: TGTGCCAGCGGGGGGTGGCGGGGACAAGAGACCCAGTACTTC
abundance: many; d_gene: NA; len: 13; j_gene: TRBJ2-7; v_gene: TRBV7-2; CDR3aa: CASSLVGIYEQYF; CDR3nt: TGTGCCAGCAGCTTAGTAGGGATCTACGAGCAGTACTTC
abundance: NA; d_gene: NA; len: 15; j_gene: TRBJ1-2; v_gene: TRBV10-2; CDR3aa: CASSESRAPNYGYTF; CDR3nt: TGCGCCAGCAGTGAGTCGAGGGCACCTAACTATGGCTACACCTTC
abundance: NA; d_gene: TRBD1; len: 17; j_gene: TRBJ2-7; v_gene: TRBV11-1; CDR3aa: CASSISYSGTGAHEQYF; CDR3nt: TGTGCCAGCAGCATAAGTTATTCCGGGACAGGGGCCCACGAGCAGTACTTC
abundance: NA; d_gene: NA; len: 14; j_gene: TRBJ2-3; v_gene: TRBV11-1; CDR3aa: CASSLSGGTDTQYF; CDR3nt: TGTGCCAGCAGCCTGTCAGGGGGCACAGATACGCAGTATTTT
abundance: many; d_gene: NA; len: 15; j_gene: TRBJ1-1; v_gene: TRBV5-6; CDR3aa: CASSLVHRVNTEAFF; CDR3nt: TGTGCCAGCAGCTTGGTCCACAGGGTCAACACTGAAGCTTTCTTT
abundance: NA; d_gene: TRBD1; len: 13; j_gene: TRBJ2-1; v_gene: TRBV4-1; CDR3aa: CASSHLQGVEQFF; CDR3nt: TGCGCCAGCAGCCACTTACAGGGGGTTGAGCAGTTCTTC
abundance: NA; d_gene: NA; len: 14; j_gene: TRBJ1-5; v_gene: TRBV24-1; CDR3aa: CATSRQGTDQPQHF; CDR3nt: TGTGCCACCAGTCGGCAGGGAACGGATCAGCCCCAGCATTTT
abundance: many; d_gene: TRBD1; len: 13; j_gene: TRBJ2-2; v_gene: TRBV19; CDR3aa: CASSGTGAGELFF; CDR3nt: TGTGCCAGTAGTGGGACAGGAGCCGGGGAGCTGTTTTTT
abundance: once; d_gene: NA; len: 14; j_gene: TRBJ1-4; v_gene: TRBV2; CDR3aa: CASSVGWANEKLFF; CDR3nt: TGTGCCAGCAGTGTGGGGTGGGCTAATGAAAAACTGTTTTTT
abundance: many; d_gene: NA; len: 14; j_gene: TRBJ1-4; v_gene: TRBV20-1; CDR3aa: CSARGGGHNEKLFF; CDR3nt: TGCAGTGCTAGAGGTGGAGGGCATAATGAAAAACTGTTTTTT
abundance: many; d_gene: NA; len: 16; j_gene: TRBJ2-5; v_gene: TRBV7-3; CDR3aa: CASSLTSGTNRETQYF; CDR3nt: TGTGCCAGCAGCTTAACGTCGGGGACCAACCGGGAGACCCAGTACTTC